This TCR beta chain was retrieved from a study of cytomegalovirus exposure and HLA in healthy donors. Germline-derived CDR1 and CDR2 are SGHRS and YFSETQ. V gave up 4 bases and J gave up 5 bases; unmatched junction bases: 3. The CDR3 is made up of 13 amino acids. Vbeta (60) and Jbeta (13) primers were used in the PCR. Generated by immunoSEQ multiplex PCR, the TCRdb table keeps only in-frame clones and is missing some. The sample consists of about 270,000 clones, roughly 70% of them appearing once. V gene TRBV5-1 combines with J gene TRBJ2-5, with TRBD2 matching 9 bases. Sequenced sample: PBMCs. This TCR was recovered from a female donor in good health and CMV-seronegative. The CDR3 loop reads CASSIGLAETQYF. The DNA for the CDR3 is TGCGCCAGCAGCATAGGACTAGCGGAGACCCAGTACTTC.